This T cell receptor (beta chain) was retrieved from a study of blood T cell repertoires in COVID-19. Study as a whole: The United States, Italy and Spain supplied acute and convalescent COVID-19 samples. PBMCs, B-cell-depleted T cells, or T cells were the source of the cDNA or gDNA that made up the material.

Original handling: Estimation of nucleated cell counts relied on the amplification of reference gene primers. Assay: immunoSEQ multiplex PCR; the TCRdb copy retains only in-frame clones and omits some. The DNA was the basis for D and trimming; V, J and clone size are from that table. This sample carries 200,000 to 300,000 clones, approximately 86% of them seen once, and the ten largest clones take 2.5% to 3.5%. The CDR3 runs 16 residues. V trimming: 7 bases; J trimming: 0 bases; junction bases outside the gene matches: 9. The V gene's germline CDR1 is PRHDT and CDR2 FYEKMQ (reference sequence). The rearrangement joins TRBV13 to TRBJ2-3, with 8 bases fitting TRBD2. The sequence derives from a woman aged 40 to 49 with acute COVID-19. The specimen was PBMCs or T cells enriched from blood (not recorded which). DNA of the CDR3: TGTGCCAGCACTCGTACTAGCGGAGGTAGCACAGATACGCAGTATTTT. It codes for CASTRTSGGSTDTQYF.